These 20 T cell receptor beta chains share one sample of origin, sequenced in a study of tumor-infiltrating lymphocytes in primary liver carcinoma. Germline DNA was extracted too, while blood RNA derived from unsorted whole blood. Making TCR beta cDNA involved approximately 480 ng total RNA and a constant-region primer. Libraries covering TCR beta were generated through three nested multiplex PCR rounds (using a slightly modified ARM-PCR). The first two PCR rounds used TRBV1-TRBV30 forward primers with a C-beta reverse primer, 10 cycles each. In TCRdb, the multiplex PCR reads were re-called with MiXCR into one record per CDR3 protein. The data contain 150,000 to 200,000 distinct CDR3 sequences, 65% of them singletons. Sequencing was carried out using peripheral blood. These receptors were taken from an older woman with primary liver carcinoma and hepatitis B virus infection.

The chain has TRBV7-3 and TRBJ2-2; no clear D. The CDR3 has 13 residues. The germline CDR1 and CDR2 sequences are SGHTA and FQGTGA. V lost 8 bases and J 2 bases, leaving 9 bases between the germline ends. CDR3 region: CASGPFNTGELFF. CDR3 nucleotides: TGTGCCAGCGGACCCTTTAACACCGGGGAGCTGTTTTTT.

To note about this clonotype: A junction boundary mismatches the germline segment, possibly from a read error. This sequence joins TRBV11-2 and TRBJ1-1; 9 bases map to TRBD1. The CDR3 is made up of 15 amino acids. CDR1 is SGHAT, CDR2 FQNNGV, per germline. CDR3 nucleotide sequence: TGTGCCGGCAGTACTATGATGACAGGGGGCACTGAAGCTTTCTTT. Protein: CAGSTMMTGGTEAFF.

Of note for this clonotype: The final CDR3 position lacks the conserved phenylalanine or tryptophan, pointing to a likely read error. The rearrangement uses TRBV7-9 and TRBJ1-1, with D maybe TRBD1 (6 bases). The CDR3 consists of 14 residues. Germline CDR1 is SEHNR and CDR2 is FQNEAQ (reference sequence). V lost 1 base, J lost 11 bases, and 17 bases lay in between. CDR3 region: CASSLDGSYRVAFL. Here the CDR3 DNA reads TGTGCCAGCAGCTTAGATGGTTCGTACAGGGTGGCTTTCTTA.

On this clonotype: A much larger clone differs from this one at a single base, so this may be a read error. This sequence joins TRBV4-1 and TRBJ2-7; TRBD2 matches 7 bases. This CDR3 spans 16 amino acids. The V gene's germline CDR1 is MGHRA and CDR2 YSYEKL. DNA for the CDR3: TGCGCCAACAGCCAAGCCCTTGGACTAGTTGCCTACGAGCAGTACTTC. Encoded protein: CANSQALGLVAYEQYF.

A note on this clonotype: Since no conserved phenylalanine or tryptophan closes the CDR3, a read error is the likely cause. Because the CDR3's place on the DNA is in doubt, the DNA is left out and the CDR3 is given as listed by TCRdb. The rearrangement joins TRBV11-2 to TRBJ1-1; the D segment call TRBD1 is taken from the table without a DNA check. Germline values: CDR1 SGHAT, CDR2 FQNNGV. The CDR3 sequence runs 15 residues, both termini included. The CDR3 here is CASSLVRTPNTEAFL.

With respect to this clonotype: A junction end diverges from the germline sequence, so it may reflect a read error. V usage is TRBV11-1 and J usage is TRBJ1-1; 8 bases are a match to TRBD1. CDR1 and CDR2 (germline): SGHAT, FQDESV (reference sequence). The CDR3 sequence is 17 residues long. The CDR3 protein is CASSLKNRGTWNTEALF. The CDR3 nucleotides read TGTGCCAGTAGCTTAAAGAACAGGGGGACTTGGAACACTGAAGCTTTATTT.

This clonotype was found once. One base away lies a much larger clone, so this may be a sequencing read error. J is TRBJ2-2 and V is TRBV10-2, with 7 bases aligning to TRBD1. The CDR3 is made up of 14 amino acids. The J segment lost 4 bases and the V segment lost 7 bases, leaving 6 bases of the junction unmatched. Germline V CDR1 and CDR2: WSHSY, SAAADI. The CDR3 nucleotides are TGCGCCAGCAAAGGGACAGCGAGCACCGGGGAGCTGTTTTTT. This codes for CASKGTASTGELFF.

Concerning this clonotype: A junction end diverges from the germline sequence, so it may reflect a read error. This CDR3 is CSVELELDEQFF. For the CDR3, the DNA is TGCAGCGTTGAGTTAGAGTTGGATGAACAGTTCTTC. This rearrangement joins TRBV29-1 to TRBJ2-1; D is uncertain. CDR1 and CDR2 from the germline V gene are SQVTM and ANQGSEA. This CDR3 is 12 amino acids long.

Concerning this clonotype itself: One end of the junction varies from germline; a read error may be responsible. The chain links TRBV11-2 to TRBJ2-7; D call uncertain. Germline V CDR1 and CDR2: SGHAT, FQNNGV. The CDR3 length is 14 residues. The CDR3 loop is CASSLWGPSHEQRF. Here the CDR3 DNA reads TGTGCCAGCAGCTTATGGGGTCCGTCCCACGAGCAGCGCTTC.

The chain is built from TRBV29-1 and TRBJ2-1, with TRBD2 matching over 9 bases. In germline, CDR1 is SQVTM, CDR2 ANQGSEA. The CDR3 has 14 residues. The CDR3 region has the DNA TGCAGTGCTAAAGCGGGGGGATCCGGGGGCGAGCAGTTCTTC. Translation: CSAKAGGSGGEQFF.

This clonotype was seen at least ten times. The V gene is TRBV28, the J gene TRBJ2-7; TRBD2 matches at 7 bases. Germline-derived CDR1 and CDR2 are MDHEN and SYDVKM. V lost 4 bases, J lost 3 bases, and 15 bases stayed unmatched. This CDR3 comprises 17 residues. In DNA form, the CDR3 reads TGTGCCAGCAGTTACATCGGCAGCGGGAAAGGTATCTACGAGCAGTACTTC. As protein: CASSYIGSGKGIYEQYF.

Details on this clonotype: A read error may produce the germline difference seen at one junction end. The chain joins TRBV11-2 to TRBJ2-1; no definite D call. There are 11 residues in the CDR3. Looked up from germline, CDR1 is SGHAT and CDR2 is FQNNGV. The CDR3 loop is CASSLDGSLFF. The CDR3 DNA reads TGTGCAAGCAGCTTAGACGGGTCCCTGTTCTTC.

About this clonotype: The junction departs from the called germline gene at one end, perhaps through a read error. V and J are TRBV11-2 and TRBJ2-3; D not certain. The CDR3 runs to 14 residues. The germline CDR1 and CDR2 sequences are SGHAT and FQNNGV. The CDR3 DNA follows: TGTGCCAGCAGCCTATCGGCCAGCATAGATACGCAGTATTTT. Translation: CASSLSASIDTQYF.

Regarding this clonotype: One end of the junction does not line up with germline, which may come from a read error. This chain links TRBV29-1 with TRBJ2-6, with D possibly matching TRBD2 (6 bases). Germline V gene data show CDR1 as SQVTM and CDR2 as ANQGSEA. CDR3 length: 16 amino acids. The CDR3 nucleotides are TGCAGCGTTCCACGGACTATAGACTCTGGGGCCAACGTCCTGTCTTTC. Protein product: CSVPRTIDSGANVLSF.

Remarks on this clonotype: At one boundary the junction diverges from the germline segment, which might be a read error. The chain employs TRBV11-2 and TRBJ1-4; 7 positions agree with TRBD1. The CDR3 length is 15 residues. Germline V gives CDR1 SGHAT, CDR2 FQNNGV. CDR3 amino acids: CTSSLEGGENEKLSF. The CDR3 DNA sequence: TGTACCAGCAGCTTAGAAGGGGGCGAAAATGAAAAACTGTCTTTT.

Notes on this clonotype: Given a much more abundant clone one base away, this may be a read error. This chain links TRBV10-3 with TRBJ2-5; 7 bases agree with TRBD2. Germline V gene sequence: CDR1 ENHRY, CDR2 SYGVKD. CDR3 length: 14 amino acids. Trimming at V came to 4 bases and at J to 3 bases, leaving 5 bases not matched to a gene. The CDR3 nucleotides are TGTGCCATCAGTGTACTAGCGCCGAAAGAGACCCAGTACTTC. This translates into CAISVLAPKETQYF.

The rearrangement joins TRBV11-2 to TRBJ2-3; D is uncertain. From germline, CDR1 is SGHAT and CDR2 FQNNGV. The CDR3 runs 16 residues. V lost 1 base, J lost 6 bases, and 17 bases lay in between. CDR3 in DNA: TGTGCCAGCAGCTTAGTTGAATCTTTACACACGGATACGCAGTATTTT. Its translation: CASSLVESLHTDTQYF.

This clonotype was seen repeatedly, ten times or more. V and J are TRBV11-2 and TRBJ2-3, with unresolved D. Germline lookup yields CDR1 SGHAT and CDR2 FQNNGV. The CDR3 length is 12 residues. V lost 5 bases and J lost 3, with 6 bases in between. The DNA for the CDR3 is TGTGCCAGCAGCGACGAGACAGATACGCAGTATTTT. Its translation: CASSDETDTQYF.

Notes on this clonotype: A read error may account for a junction end that differs from germline. The rearrangement joins TRBV29-1 to TRBJ1-4; D is ambiguous. CDR1 is SQVTM and CDR2 is ANQGSEA in the germline V gene. The CDR3 runs 11 residues. The CDR3 DNA follows: TGCATCGTTGACTCAGCCGAAAAACGGTTTTTT. Amino acids: CIVDSAEKRFF.

This clonotype was detected only a few times. The final CDR3 position lacks the conserved phenylalanine or tryptophan, pointing to a likely read error. V is TRBV6-5 and J is TRBJ2-7; a possible D gene is TRBD1 (6 bases). Germline CDR1 MNHEY, CDR2 SVGAGI. V dropped 0 bases and J dropped 0 bases, with 12 bases sitting between them. The CDR3 totals 16 residues. CDR3 in DNA: TGTGCCAGCAGTTACTCGACAGTGACAGGCTCCTACGAGCAGTACATC. It is translated as CASSYSTVTGSYEQYI.